The source of this T cell receptor beta chain is a study of T-cell reconstitution after alpha-beta-depleted transplantation in children. Unique molecular identifiers were incorporated when the TCRbeta library was constructed. Via MiXCR, TCRdb re-called the PCR reads, giving one row per CDR3 protein. The sample includes approximately 1,000,000 distinct CDR3 sequences, roughly 29% of them seen just once. Study findings and constraints: One year after transplant, T-cell counts and diversity came mostly from newly produced T cells. About two months after transplant, alpha-beta T cells reportedly came from several hundred expanded graft clones.

The CDR3 spans 11 residues. Looked up from germline, CDR1 is DFQATT and CDR2 is SNEGSKA (reference sequence). V lost 5 bases and J lost 6, with 11 bases in between. This clonotype was detected only a few times. The antigen remains unidentified. The V gene is TRBV20-1, the J gene TRBJ2-7, with D possibly matching TRBD2 (6 bases). The sequenced sample was PBMCs, mostly from graft donor cells, obtained 360 days after TCRalphabeta/CD19-depleted stem cell transplant. The sequence was collected from a boy less than two years old who had a stem cell transplant for SCID, so the T cells may come from the graft donor. The CDR3 region has the DNA TGCAGTGCTCGACGGGGGAGCGAGCAGTACTTC. Its protein is CSARRGSEQYF.